This T cell receptor (beta chain) originates from a study of regulatory T cells in long-lasting Graves disease. Construction of TCR beta libraries relied on iRepertoire HTBI primers and on Arm-PCR targeting CDR3 regions. Study processing details: Sequenced samples collectively carried 62 TRBV and 14 TRBJ segments. One entry per CDR3 protein results from TCRdb running MiXCR on the multiplex PCR reads. The authors' filters were not applied to this entry. The sample holds under 500,000 distinct CDR3 sequences, 16% seen once. Germline loops: CDR1 LGHNA, CDR2 YNFKEQ. With 1 base clipped from V and 8 bases from J, the junction kept 8 bases outside the gene matches. The CDR3 has 15 residues. This clonotype was seen a handful of times. The time point was: newly diagnosed GD, antithyroid drugs for less than 3 months. RNA isolated from PBMCs was used to make the TCR library. Patients with Graves' disease were diagnosed by American Thyroid Association guidelines. Staff took approximately 10 milliliters of peripheral blood and put it into EDTA tubes.

This same sample was also part of a study on T cells in Graves' hyperthyroidism and ophthalmopathy. Per that study: The HTBI primer set served for first-round RT-PCR of the TCR CDR3.

The sequence came from a woman aged 25 to 45 with Graves disease. V gene TRBV4-2 combines with J gene TRBJ2-1; 7 nucleotides align to TRBD2. The sequenced sample was peripheral blood mononuclear cells (PBMCs), obtained at new diagnosis, from a patient treated with antithyroid drugs. The CDR3 is CASSQAAGRAHEQFF. The CDR3 region has the DNA TGTGCCAGCAGCCAAGCGGCGGGGAGGGCACATGAGCAGTTCTTC.